Shown below are 4 T cell receptor beta chains from a single sample sequenced in a study of blood T cell repertoires in COVID-19. Repertoires were generated with immunoSEQ multiplex PCR, while TCRdb's copy carries only in-frame clones and drops some. This sample has about 42,000 clones, with roughly 79% found just once. The specimen was peripheral blood. The receptors were sampled from a woman of 80 years or more with acute or convalescent COVID-19.

The chain is built from TRBV6-5 and TRBJ1-2; TRBD1 agrees at 9 bases. There are 14 residues in the CDR3. The V gene's germline CDR1 is MNHEY and CDR2 SVGAGI. After removal of 2 bases from V and 5 bases from J, the junction contained 3 bases not matched to a gene. DNA of the CDR3: TGTGCCAGCAGTTACGGGACAGGGTTATATGGCTACACCTTC. Encoded protein: CASSYGTGLYGYTF.

The chain carries TRBV7-2 and TRBJ2-7, with a tentative D call TRBD2 (5 bases). The germline CDR1 and CDR2 sequences are SGHTA and FQGNSA. The V end was cut by 5 bases, the J end by 4 bases, with 12 bases between. The CDR3 totals 13 residues. The CDR3 loop is CASSPSLVYEQYF. The CDR3 DNA is TGTGCCAGCAGCCCCTCACTAGTTTACGAGCAGTACTTC. The full variable domain, completed using reference TRBV7-2 and TRBJ2-7, is GAGVSQSPSNKVTEKGKDVELRCDPISGHTALYWYRQSLGQGLEFLIYFQGNSAPDKSGLPSDRFSAERTGGSVSTLTIQRTQQEDSAVYLCASSPSLVYEQYFGPGTRLTVT.

This chain joins TRBV11-2 and TRBJ1-5; 10 nucleotides agree with TRBD1. Trimming took 5 bases from V and 7 from J; bases not matched to a gene: 5. The germline gives CDR1 SGHAT, CDR2 FQNNGV. The CDR3 consists of 14 residues. CDR3 loop: CASSQTGGVQPQHF. In nucleotides, the CDR3 is TGTGCCAGCAGCCAGACAGGGGGCGTCCAGCCCCAGCATTTT.

This clone was seen a few times. The rearrangement joins TRBV27 to TRBJ1-1; D unclear. Trimming pared 4 bases from V and 3 bases from J, leaving 12 bases between. Germline V gene data show CDR1 as MNHEY and CDR2 as SMNVEV (reference sequence). The CDR3 consists of 14 residues. The CDR3 DNA reads as TGTGCCAGCAGTTCCGTCCTGCGGGACACTGAAGCTTTCTTT. Translated, it gives CASSSVLRDTEAFF.